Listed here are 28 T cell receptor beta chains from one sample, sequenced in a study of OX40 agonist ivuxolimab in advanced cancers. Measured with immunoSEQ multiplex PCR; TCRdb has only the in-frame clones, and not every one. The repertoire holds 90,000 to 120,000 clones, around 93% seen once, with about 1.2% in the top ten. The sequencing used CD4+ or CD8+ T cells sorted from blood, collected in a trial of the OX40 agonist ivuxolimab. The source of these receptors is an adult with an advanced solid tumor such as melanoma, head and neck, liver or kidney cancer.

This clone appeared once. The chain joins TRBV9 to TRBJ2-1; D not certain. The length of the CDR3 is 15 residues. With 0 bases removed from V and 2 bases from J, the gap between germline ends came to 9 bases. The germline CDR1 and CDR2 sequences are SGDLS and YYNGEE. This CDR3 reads CASSVDGNPYNEQFF. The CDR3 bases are TGTGCCAGCAGCGTAGATGGGAACCCCTACAATGAGCAGTTCTTC. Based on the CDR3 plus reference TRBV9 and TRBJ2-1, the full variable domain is DSGVTQTPKHLITATGQRVTLRCSPRSGDLSVYWYQQSLDQGLQFLIQYYNGEERAKGNILERFSAQQFPDLHSELNLSSLELGDSALYFCASSVDGNPYNEQFFGPGTRLTVL.

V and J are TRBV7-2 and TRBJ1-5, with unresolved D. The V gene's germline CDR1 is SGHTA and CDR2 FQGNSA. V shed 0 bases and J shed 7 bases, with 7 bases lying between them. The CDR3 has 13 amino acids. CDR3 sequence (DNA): TGTGCCAGCAGCTTAGCTCGGGAGCAGCCCCAGCATTTT. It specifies CASSLAREQPQHF.

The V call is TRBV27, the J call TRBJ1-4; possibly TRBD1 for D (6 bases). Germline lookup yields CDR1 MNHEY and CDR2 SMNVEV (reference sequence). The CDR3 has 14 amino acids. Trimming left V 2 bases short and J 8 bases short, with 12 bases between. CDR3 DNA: TGTGCCAGCAGTTTAAAGGGACAAAGGGAAAAACTGTTTTTT. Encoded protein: CASSLKGQREKLFF.

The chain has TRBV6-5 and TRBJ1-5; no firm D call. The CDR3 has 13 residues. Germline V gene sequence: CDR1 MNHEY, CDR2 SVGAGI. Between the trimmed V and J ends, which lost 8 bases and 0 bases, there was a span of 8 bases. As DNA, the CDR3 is TGTGCCAGCGGGCCAGATAGCAATCAGCCCCAGCATTTT. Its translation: CASGPDSNQPQHF.

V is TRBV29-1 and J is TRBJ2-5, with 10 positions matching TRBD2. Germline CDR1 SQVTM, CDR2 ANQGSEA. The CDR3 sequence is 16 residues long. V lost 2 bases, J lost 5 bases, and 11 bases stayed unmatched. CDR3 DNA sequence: TGCAGCGTTGAAAAACGCCTAGCGGGAGTAGGGGAGACCCAGTACTTC. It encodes CSVEKRLAGVGETQYF.

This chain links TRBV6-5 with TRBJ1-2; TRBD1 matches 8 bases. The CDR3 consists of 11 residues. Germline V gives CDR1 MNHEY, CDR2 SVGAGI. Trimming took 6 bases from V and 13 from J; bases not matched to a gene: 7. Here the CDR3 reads CASSHGQGCTF. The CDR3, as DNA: TGTGCCAGCAGCCATGGACAGGGATGCACCTTC.

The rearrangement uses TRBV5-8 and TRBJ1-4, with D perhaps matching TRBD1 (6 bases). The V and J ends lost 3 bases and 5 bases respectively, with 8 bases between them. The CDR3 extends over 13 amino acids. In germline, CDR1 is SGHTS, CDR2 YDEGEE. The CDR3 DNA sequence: TGTGCCAGCAGCTCCGACAGGAATGAAAAACTGTTTTTT. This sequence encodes CASSSDRNEKLFF.

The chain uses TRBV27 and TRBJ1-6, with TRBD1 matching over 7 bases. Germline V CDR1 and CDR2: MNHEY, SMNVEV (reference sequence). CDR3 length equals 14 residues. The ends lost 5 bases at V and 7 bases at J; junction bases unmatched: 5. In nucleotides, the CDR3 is TGTGCCAGCAGTGGCCGGGACAGCAATTCACCCCTCCACTTT. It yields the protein CASSGRDSNSPLHF.

The CDR3 loop is CASSSGQGSKNSPLHF. As DNA, the CDR3 is TGTGCCAGCAGCTCAGGACAGGGAAGTAAGAATTCACCCCTCCACTTT. This chain connects TRBV5-6 to TRBJ1-6, with 8 bases fitting TRBD1. J lost 7 bases, V lost 3 bases, and 9 bases had no gene match. Per germline, CDR1 SGHDT and CDR2 YYEEEE. There are 16 residues in the CDR3.

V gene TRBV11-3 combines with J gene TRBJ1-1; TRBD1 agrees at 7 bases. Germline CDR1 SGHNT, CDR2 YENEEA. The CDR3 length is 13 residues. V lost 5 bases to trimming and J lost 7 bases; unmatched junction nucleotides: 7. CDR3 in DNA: TGTGCCAGCAGCATGACAGGGTCTGATGAAGCTTTCTTT. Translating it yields CASSMTGSDEAFF.

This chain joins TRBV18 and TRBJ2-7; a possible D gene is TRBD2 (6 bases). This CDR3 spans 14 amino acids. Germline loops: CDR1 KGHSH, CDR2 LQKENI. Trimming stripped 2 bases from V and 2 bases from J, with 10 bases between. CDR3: CASSPGTLPYEQYF. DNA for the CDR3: TGTGCCAGCTCACCAGGGACTCTCCCCTACGAGCAGTACTTC.

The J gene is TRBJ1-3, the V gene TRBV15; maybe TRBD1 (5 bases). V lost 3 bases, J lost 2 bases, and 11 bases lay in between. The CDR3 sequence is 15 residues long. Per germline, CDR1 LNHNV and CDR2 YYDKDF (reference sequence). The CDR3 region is CATSRRLGAGNTIYF. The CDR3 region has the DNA TGTGCCACCAGCAGGAGATTAGGGGCTGGAAACACCATATATTTT. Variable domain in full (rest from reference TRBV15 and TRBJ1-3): DAMVIQNPRYQVTQFGKPVTLSCSQTLNHNVMYWYQQKSSQAPKLLFHYYDKDFNNEADTPDNFQSRRPNTSFCFLDIRSPGLGDTAMYLCATSRRLGAGNTIYFGEGSWLTVV.

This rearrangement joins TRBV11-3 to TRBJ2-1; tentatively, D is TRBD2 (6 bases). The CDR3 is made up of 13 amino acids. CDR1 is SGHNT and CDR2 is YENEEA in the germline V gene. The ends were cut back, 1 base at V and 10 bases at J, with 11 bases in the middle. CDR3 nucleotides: TGTGCCAGCAGCTTAGGCGGAGGGACCGAGCAGTTCTTC. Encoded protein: CASSLGGGTEQFF. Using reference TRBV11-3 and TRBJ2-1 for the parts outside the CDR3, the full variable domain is EAGVVQSPRYKIIEKKQPVAFWCNPISGHNTLYWYLQNLGQGPELLIRYENEEAVDDSQLPKDRFSAERLKGVDSTLKIQPAELGDSAVYLCASSLGGGTEQFFGPGTRLTVL.

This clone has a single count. CDR3 coding DNA: TGTGCCAGCAGACCAAGTGGGGGGAACTATGGCTACACCTTC. The encoded protein is CASRPSGGNYGYTF. The gene calls are TRBV28 and TRBJ1-2, with a tentative D call TRBD1 (5 bases). Germline loops: CDR1 MDHEN, CDR2 SYDVKM. Trimming left V 6 bases short and J 2 bases short, with 13 bases between. The CDR3 contains 14 residues.

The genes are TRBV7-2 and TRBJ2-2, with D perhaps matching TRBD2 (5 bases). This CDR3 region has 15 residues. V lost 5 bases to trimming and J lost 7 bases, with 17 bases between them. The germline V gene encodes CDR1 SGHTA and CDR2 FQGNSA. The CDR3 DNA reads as TGTGCCAGCAGCCGATCAAGGAGCGAGGGCGGGGAGCTGTTTTTT. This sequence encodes CASSRSRSEGGELFF. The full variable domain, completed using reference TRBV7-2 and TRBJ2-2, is GAGVSQSPSNKVTEKGKDVELRCDPISGHTALYWYRQSLGQGLEFLIYFQGNSAPDKSGLPSDRFSAERTGGSVSTLTIQRTQQEDSAVYLCASSRSRSEGGELFFGEGSRLTVL.

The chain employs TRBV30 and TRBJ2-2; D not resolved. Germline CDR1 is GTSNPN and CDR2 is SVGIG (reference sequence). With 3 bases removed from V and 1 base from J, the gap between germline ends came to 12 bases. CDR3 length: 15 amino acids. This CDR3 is CAWRDGRGNTGELFF. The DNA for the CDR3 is TGTGCCTGGAGGGATGGGCGCGGGAACACCGGGGAGCTGTTTTTT. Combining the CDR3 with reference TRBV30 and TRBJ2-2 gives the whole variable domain SQTIHQWPATLVQPVGSPLSLECTVEGTSNPNLYWYRQAAGRGLQLLFYSVGIGQISSEVPQNLSASRPQDRQFILSSKKLLLSDSGFYLCAWRDGRGNTGELFFGEGSRLTVL.

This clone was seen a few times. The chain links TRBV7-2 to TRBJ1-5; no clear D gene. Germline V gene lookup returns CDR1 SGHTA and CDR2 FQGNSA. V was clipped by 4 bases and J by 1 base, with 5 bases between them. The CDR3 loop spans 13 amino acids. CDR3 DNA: TGTGCCAGCAGCTCCTACAGCAATCAGCCCCAGCATTTT. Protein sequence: CASSSYSNQPQHF. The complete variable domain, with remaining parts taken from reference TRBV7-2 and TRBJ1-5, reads GAGVSQSPSNKVTEKGKDVELRCDPISGHTALYWYRQSLGQGLEFLIYFQGNSAPDKSGLPSDRFSAERTGGSVSTLTIQRTQQEDSAVYLCASSSYSNQPQHFGDGTRLSIL.

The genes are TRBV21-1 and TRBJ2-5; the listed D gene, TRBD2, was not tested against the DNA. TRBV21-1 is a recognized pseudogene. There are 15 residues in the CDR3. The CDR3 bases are TGTGCCAGCAGCAAACCTTGGGGCGGGATTGAGACCCAGTACTTC. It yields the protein CASSKPWGGIETQYF.

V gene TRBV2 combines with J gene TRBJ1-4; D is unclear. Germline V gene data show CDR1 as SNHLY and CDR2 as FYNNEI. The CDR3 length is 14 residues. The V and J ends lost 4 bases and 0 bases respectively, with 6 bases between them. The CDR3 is CASSATATNEKLFF. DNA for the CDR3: TGTGCCAGCAGTGCAACAGCAACTAATGAAAAACTGTTTTTT.

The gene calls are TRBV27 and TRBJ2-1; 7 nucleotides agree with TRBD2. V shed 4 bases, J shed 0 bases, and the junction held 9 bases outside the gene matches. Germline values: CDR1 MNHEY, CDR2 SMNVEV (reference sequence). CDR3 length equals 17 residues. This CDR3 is CASSSLVAGDSYNEQFF. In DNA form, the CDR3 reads TGTGCCAGCAGTTCCCTTGTCGCGGGAGACTCCTACAATGAGCAGTTCTTC.

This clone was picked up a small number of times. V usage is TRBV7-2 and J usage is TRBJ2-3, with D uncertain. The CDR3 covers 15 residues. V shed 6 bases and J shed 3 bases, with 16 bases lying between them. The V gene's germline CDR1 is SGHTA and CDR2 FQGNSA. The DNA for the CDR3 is TGTGCCAGCAGGACCCAGGCGAGTCAGACAGATACGCAGTATTTT. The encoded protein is CASRTQASQTDTQYF.

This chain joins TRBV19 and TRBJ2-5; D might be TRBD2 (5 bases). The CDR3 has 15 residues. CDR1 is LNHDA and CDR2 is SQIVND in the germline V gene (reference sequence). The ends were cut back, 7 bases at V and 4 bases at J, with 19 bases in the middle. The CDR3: CASTPRGLNGETQYF. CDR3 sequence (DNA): TGTGCCAGTACCCCTCGGGGATTAAACGGAGAGACCCAGTACTTC.

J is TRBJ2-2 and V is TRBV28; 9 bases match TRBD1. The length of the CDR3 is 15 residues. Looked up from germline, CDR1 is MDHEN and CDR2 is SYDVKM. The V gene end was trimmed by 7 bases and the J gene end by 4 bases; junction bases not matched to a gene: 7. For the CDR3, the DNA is TGTGCCAGCAACACAGGGGGCGAAGGCACCGGGGAGCTGTTTTTT. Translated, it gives CASNTGGEGTGELFF. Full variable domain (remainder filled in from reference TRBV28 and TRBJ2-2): DVKVTQSSRYLVKRTGEKVFLECVQDMDHENMFWYRQDPGLGLRLIYFSYDVKMKEKGDIPEGYSVSREKKERFSLILESASTNQTSMYLCASNTGGEGTGELFFGEGSRLTVL.

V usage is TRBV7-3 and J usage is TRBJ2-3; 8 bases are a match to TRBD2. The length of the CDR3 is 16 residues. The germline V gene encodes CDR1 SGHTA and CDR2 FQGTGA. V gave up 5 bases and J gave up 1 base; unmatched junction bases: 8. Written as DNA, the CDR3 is TGTGCCAGCAGCACATCCGGGACTAGGGGCACAGATACGCAGTATTTT. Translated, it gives CASSTSGTRGTDTQYF.

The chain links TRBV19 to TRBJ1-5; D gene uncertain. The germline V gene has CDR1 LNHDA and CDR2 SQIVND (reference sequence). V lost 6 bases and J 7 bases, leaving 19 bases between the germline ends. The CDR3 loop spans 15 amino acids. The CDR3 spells CASRWGSTTGQPQHF. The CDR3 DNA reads TGTGCCAGTAGGTGGGGTTCCACGACGGGACAGCCCCAGCATTTT.

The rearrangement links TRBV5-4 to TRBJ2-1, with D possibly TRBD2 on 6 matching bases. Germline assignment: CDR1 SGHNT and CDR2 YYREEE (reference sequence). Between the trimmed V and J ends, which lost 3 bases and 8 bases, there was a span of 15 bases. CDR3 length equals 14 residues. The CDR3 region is CASSSEGWGHEQFF. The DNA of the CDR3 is TGTGCCAGCAGCTCGGAGGGTTGGGGCCATGAGCAGTTCTTC.

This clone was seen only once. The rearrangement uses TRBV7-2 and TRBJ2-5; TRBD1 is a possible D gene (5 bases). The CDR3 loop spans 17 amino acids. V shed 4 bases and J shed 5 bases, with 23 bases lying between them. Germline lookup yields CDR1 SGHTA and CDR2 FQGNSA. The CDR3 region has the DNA TGTGCCAGCAGCTCCACCTCTCGAGTACAGGTGGGGGAGACCCAGTACTTC. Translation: CASSSTSRVQVGETQYF.

In nucleotides, the CDR3 is TGTGCCAGCAGCCCCCGACAGGGACGAAGGGCGGATACGCAGTATTTT. This encodes CASSPRQGRRADTQYF. The chain is built from TRBV9 and TRBJ2-3; 7 nucleotides agree with TRBD1. The trim removed 4 bases at V and 6 bases at J, leaving 14 bases unmatched. Germline lookup yields CDR1 SGDLS and CDR2 YYNGEE. The CDR3 spans 16 residues.